This T cell receptor (beta chain) came from a study of regulatory T cells in long-lasting Graves disease. Whole-study findings and limits: Less diverse TCR repertoires were seen in persistent Graves' patients than in newly diagnosed ones.

This clonotype was seen many times. Its specificity is unknown. Construction of the TCR beta libraries employed iRepertoire HTBI primers in conjunction with Arm-PCR of CDR3 regions. TCRdb passed the multiplex PCR reads through MiXCR, listing each CDR3 protein once. Of about 470,000 distinct CDR3 sequences detected, more than 13% appear once; the ten largest clones hold 16%. Germline V CDR1 and CDR2: MDHEN, SYDVKM. The CDR3 runs 14 residues. Trimming pared 1 base from V and 5 bases from J, leaving 11 bases between. The sample's time point: newly diagnosed GD, antithyroid drugs for less than 3 months. PBMC-derived RNA was used for the TCR library. Diagnosis followed American Thyroid Association guidelines for Graves' disease. In Xi'an, China, an endocrinology department was the source of patients. These data are also associated with another study on T cells in Graves' hyperthyroidism and ophthalmopathy. That source adds: Criteria for exclusion of patients were uncontrolled infection, other autoimmune disease, pregnancy or lactation.

This TCR came from a woman aged 30 to 39 with Graves disease. The specimen comprised peripheral blood mononuclear cells (PBMCs), sampled at new diagnosis, from a patient treated with antithyroid drugs. This rearrangement joins TRBV28 to TRBJ2-5, with D unclear. The chain's CDR3 is CASSLSPLGETQYF. The DNA for the CDR3 is TGTGCCAGCAGTTTATCACCTCTTGGGGAGACCCAGTACTTC.